This T cell receptor (beta chain) was sequenced during a study of regulatory and conventional T cells in RAG deficiency. Findings of the study overall: In Omenn syndrome, Treg and Tconv repertoires overlapped >85%. Omenn CD25-high CD127-low cells may be activated cells, not true Tregs. RAG-deficient patients showed markedly lower Shannon entropy and higher Simpson indices than control T-cell subsets.

The V gene's germline CDR1 is SQVTM and CDR2 ANQGSEA. V lost 7 bases and J lost 2; bases outside the gene matches: 9. The CDR3 spans 14 residues. With regard to this clone: Its antigen is not known.

Clones were sequenced by immunoSEQ multiplex PCR, and TCRdb holds only the in-frame ones, with some missing. The table includes 7,000 to 10,000 clones, approximately 93% detected once. Genomic DNA came from blood regulatory T cells gated CD4+ CD25-high CD127-low. The same specimen was also included in a second study, on regulatory T cells. That study reports: Amplification used 52 TRBV primers and 13 TRBJ primers.

The sequence was collected from a human donor in good health. Sample: CD127- CD25+ CD4+ Tregs sorted from blood. The gene calls are TRBV29-1 and TRBJ2-7; 9 nucleotides line up with TRBD1. The CDR3 sequence is CSAEVGTGTYEQYF. DNA for the CDR3: TGCAGCGCCGAGGTGGGGACAGGGACCTACGAGCAGTACTTC.